Following are 7 T cell receptor beta chains from one sample sequenced in a study of blood T cell repertoires in COVID-19. Produced via immunoSEQ multiplex PCR; TCRdb's table is partial and in-frame only. This table holds about 180,000 clones, roughly 75% found once. The sequenced material came from peripheral blood. The receptors here all came from a man in his sixties or seventies with active or convalescent COVID-19.

CDR3 sequence reads: CASSQGIGGIGNQPQHF. The CDR3 coding sequence is TGCGCCAGCAGCCAGGGTATCGGGGGTATAGGCAATCAGCCCCAGCATTTT. The J gene is TRBJ1-5, the V gene TRBV4-1; a weak D match, TRBD1 (5 bases). V lost 3 bases and J lost 2, with 17 bases in between. The CDR3 has 17 residues. Germline V CDR1 and CDR2: MGHRA, YSYEKL.

This rearrangement joins TRBV10-3 to TRBJ1-5; TRBD1 matches 9 bases. V trimming: 5 bases; J trimming: 2 bases; junction bases outside the gene matches: 1. Germline V gives CDR1 ENHRY, CDR2 SYGVKD. CDR3 length equals 14 residues. The CDR3 reads CAISTGGGNQPQHF. The CDR3 coding sequence is TGTGCCATCAGTACAGGGGGCGGCAATCAGCCCCAGCATTTT.

The chain is built from TRBV4-2 and TRBJ2-7; TRBD2 might be the D (6 bases). With 1 base removed from V and 6 bases from J, the gap between germline ends came to 10 bases. The CDR3 sequence is 13 residues long. Germline V gene data show CDR1 as LGHNA and CDR2 as YNFKEQ. The CDR3 loop is CASSQVEGGEQYF. The CDR3 DNA reads TGTGCCAGCAGCCAAGTGGAGGGCGGCGAGCAGTACTTC.

DNA for the CDR3: TGTGCCACCAGTGACCGTAGCGGGAGGTACAATGAGCAGTTCTTC. This codes for CATSDRSGRYNEQFF. The chain links TRBV24-1 to TRBJ2-1, with TRBD2 matching 10 bases. V trimming: 4 bases; J trimming: 4 bases; junction bases outside the gene matches: 3. The length of the CDR3 is 15 residues. Germline V lookup: CDR1 KGHDR, CDR2 SFDVKD.

In its sample, this clone was seen a few times. The chain has TRBV5-8 and TRBJ2-1; a possible D gene is TRBD2 (5 bases). The CDR3 contains 13 residues. With 3 bases removed from V and 15 bases from J, the gap between germline ends came to 19 bases. CDR1 is SGHTS, CDR2 YDEGEE, per germline. The CDR3 nucleotides read TGTGCCAGCAGCTCCGGGGTCCAATACGGCAGGTTCTTC. Translating it yields CASSSGVQYGRFF.

The rearrangement joins TRBV9 to TRBJ1-5, with 7 positions matching TRBD1. CDR3 length: 13 amino acids. Germline values: CDR1 SGDLS, CDR2 YYNGEE. The V gene end was trimmed by 4 bases and the J gene end by 4 bases; junction bases not matched to a gene: 2. The CDR3 protein is CASSLQGNQPQHF. CDR3 DNA sequence: TGTGCCAGCAGCCTACAGGGGAATCAGCCCCAGCATTTT.

The chain joins TRBV27 to TRBJ2-3, with D uncertain. CDR1 and CDR2 (germline): MNHEY, SMNVEV (reference sequence). V dropped 2 bases and J dropped 3 bases, with 9 bases sitting between them. The CDR3 sequence is 14 residues long. CDR3 amino acids: CASSLVPVTDTQYF. DNA of the CDR3: TGTGCCAGCAGTTTAGTCCCAGTTACAGATACGCAGTATTTT.